This is a list of T cell receptor beta chains from one sample in a study of long-term antiretroviral therapy in people with HIV. Sequenced by immunoSEQ multiplex PCR; TCRdb stores in-frame clones only, minus some. In the table there are about 31,000 clones, approximately 92% of which are singletons. Sequencing used unsorted PBMCs, obtained 5.2 years after starting antiretroviral therapy. The receptors were gathered from a woman aged 40 to 49 with HIV. CDR3s include the opening cysteine and the closing phenylalanine or tryptophan. D genes are given only for firm matches. Clone size is not always given. Where it is, it says once, few, many or a class for expanded clones.

.,TRBV6-1,TRBJ2-1,.,CASRTSRSYEQFF,TGTGCCAGCAGAACTAGCAGGTCTTATGAGCAGTTCTTC
.,TRBV2,TRBJ1-5,.,CASMAEISNQPQHF,TGTGCCAGCATGGCGGAAATAAGCAATCAGCCCCAGCATTTT
.,TRBV5-4,TRBJ2-5,.,CASSLAPDGQETQYF,TGTGCCAGCAGCTTGGCCCCGGACGGCCAAGAGACCCAGTACTTC
.,TRBV7-8,TRBJ2-7,.,CASSLRGDLYEQYF,TGTGCCAGCAGCTTGAGGGGGGACCTCTACGAGCAGTACTTC
.,TRBV19,TRBJ2-7,TRBD1,CASSLGQSYEQYF,TGTGCCAGTAGTTTGGGACAGAGCTACGAGCAGTACTTC
.,TRBV30,TRBJ2-7,.,CAWSLGRTYEQYF,TGTGCCTGGAGTTTGGGCAGGACCTACGAGCAGTACTTC
.,TRBV30,TRBJ2-3,.,CAWNGGFTPRPSGSTDTQYF,TGTGCCTGGAATGGGGGATTCACGCCTAGACCCAGCGGGAGCACAGATACGCAGTATTTT
.,TRBV2,TRBJ1-3,.,CASSVSAGAGNTIYF,TGTGCCAGCAGTGTCTCGGCAGGGGCTGGAAACACCATATATTTT
.,TRBV5-8,TRBJ1-3,.,CASSPRTAGRNTIYF,TGTGCCAGCAGCCCCCGGACAGCCGGACGAAACACCATATATTTT
.,TRBV6-1,TRBJ2-3,.,CASSRIPSTDTQYF,TGTGCCAGCAGTAGAATACCTAGCACAGATACGCAGTATTTT
.,TRBV2,TRBJ2-5,TRBD2,CASRSSGVETQYF,TGTGCCAGCAGGAGTAGCGGGGTGGAGACCCAGTACTTC
.,TRBV4-3,TRBJ2-6,.,CASSQGVGGAGANVLTF,TGCGCCAGCAGCCAAGGGGTTGGGGGCGCTGGGGCCAACGTCCTGACTTTC
.,TRBV6-5,TRBJ2-7,TRBD1,CASSSGDSSYEQYF,TGTGCCAGCAGCTCTGGGGACAGTTCCTACGAGCAGTACTTC
.,TRBV7-9,TRBJ1-2,.,CASTITRDGQLNYGYTF,TGTGCCAGCACAATCACACGGGACGGACAACTTAACTATGGCTACACCTTC
.,TRBV10-2,TRBJ2-1,.,CASRKGGYNEQFF,TGCGCCAGCAGAAAGGGGGGGTACAATGAGCAGTTCTTC
.,TRBV7-2,TRBJ2-1,.,CASSLGAGAYNEQFF,TGTGCCAGCAGCTTAGGAGCGGGTGCCTACAATGAGCAGTTCTTC
.,TRBV18,TRBJ1-4,TRBD1,CASSPLQGRTNEKLFF,TGTGCCAGCTCACCATTACAGGGGAGGACTAATGAAAAACTGTTTTTT
.,TRBV6-6,TRBJ2-2,TRBD1,CASSRPSGGSDGELFF,TGTGCCAGCAGTAGACCTTCAGGGGGCAGTGACGGGGAGCTGTTTTTT
once,TRBV30,TRBJ2-3,.,CAWSLNKGGSADTQYF,TGTGCCTGGAGCCTGAACAAGGGAGGAAGCGCAGATACGCAGTATTTT
.,TRBV7-2,TRBJ2-7,.,CASSLQGFSSYEQYF,TGTGCCAGCAGCTTACAGGGCTTCAGCTCCTACGAGCAGTACTTC
.,TRBV19,TRBJ1-5,TRBD1,CASSTGQGAYQPQHF,TGTGCCAGTAGCACCGGACAGGGGGCCTATCAGCCCCAGCATTTT
.,TRBV5-1,TRBJ1-1,TRBD1,CASSWTGTGLNGTEAFF,TGCGCCAGCAGCTGGACCGGGACAGGGTTGAACGGCACTGAAGCTTTCTTT
.,TRBV25-1,TRBJ1-2,TRBD1,CASSEYGTGKDYGYTF,TGTGCCAGCAGTGAATACGGGACAGGGAAGGACTATGGCTACACCTTC
.,TRBV29-1,TRBJ1-1,TRBD1,CSEDDRGSMNTEAFF,TGCAGCGAAGATGACAGGGGGAGCATGAACACTGAAGCTTTCTTT
.,TRBV7-8,TRBJ1-3,TRBD1,CASSLTDRTTIYF,TGTGCCAGCAGCTTAACGGACAGGACCACCATATATTTT
.,TRBV14,TRBJ1-3,.,CASSLVGVGNTIYF,TGTGCCAGCAGCCTCGTGGGGGTTGGAAACACCATATATTTT
.,TRBV9,TRBJ1-5,.,CASSLGGGNQPQHF,TGTGCCTCCTCTTTAGGGGGTGGCAATCAGCCCCAGCATTTT
.,TRBV5-4,TRBJ1-1,.,CASSSGHRNTEAFF,TGTGCCAGCAGCTCGGGGCACCGGAACACTGAAGCTTTCTTT
.,TRBV27,TRBJ2-5,TRBD1,CASSENPWTGVGWEGETQYF,TGTGCCAGCAGTGAAAACCCCTGGACAGGGGTCGGGTGGGAAGGAGAGACCCAGTACTTC
.,TRBV9,TRBJ2-3,TRBD2,CASSGTSGRADTQYF,TGTGCCAGCAGCGGGACTAGCGGGAGGGCCGATACGCAGTATTTT
.,TRBV6-1,TRBJ1-2,.,CASSATDPYYGYTF,TGTGCCAGCAGTGCGACAGACCCTTACTATGGCTACACCTTC
.,TRBV9,TRBJ1-3,.,CASSNDGRSGNTIYF,TGTGCCAGCAGTAATGACGGCCGCTCTGGAAACACCATATATTTT
once,TRBV5-1,TRBJ2-7,.,CASSWRSSSYEQYF,TGCGCCAGCAGCTGGAGGTCAAGCTCCTACGAGCAGTACTTC
.,TRBV7-9,TRBJ1-4,.,CASSLAARGYEKLFF,TGTGCCAGCAGCTTAGCGGCCAGGGGATATGAAAAACTGTTTTTT
.,TRBV7-9,TRBJ2-1,TRBD2,CASSLRTSGSNEQFF,TGTGCCAGCAGCCTACGGACTAGCGGGAGCAATGAGCAGTTCTTC
.,TRBV7-9,TRBJ2-7,TRBD2,CASSQGLAGVEYF,TGTGCCAGCAGCCAGGGACTAGCGGGAGTCGAGTACTTC
.,TRBV9,TRBJ2-7,.,CASSVEDNYEQYF,TGTGCCAGCAGCGTAGAGGACAACTACGAGCAGTACTTC
.,TRBV6-5,TRBJ2-2,.,CASSSRDTGELFF,TGTGCCAGCAGTTCGCGGGACACCGGGGAGCTGTTTTTT
.,TRBV29-1,TRBJ1-1,.,CSVARGNTEAFF,TGCAGCGTTGCCCGGGGGAACACTGAAGCTTTCTTT
.,TRBV6-1,TRBJ2-7,TRBD2,CASSEGLAGYYEQYF,TGTGCCAGCAGTGAAGGACTAGCGGGATACTACGAGCAGTACTTC
.,TRBV19,TRBJ1-3,.,CASSTQEFSGNTIYF,TGTGCCAGTAGTACCCAGGAGTTCTCTGGAAACACCATATATTTT
.,TRBV11-2,TRBJ2-1,TRBD2,CASLLAGGNEQFF,TGTGCCAGCCTATTAGCGGGGGGCAATGAGCAGTTCTTC
.,TRBV2,TRBJ1-3,.,CASSESRNTIYF,TGTGCCAGCAGTGAAAGTAGGAACACCATATATTTT
.,TRBV11-3,TRBJ2-1,TRBD1,CASSRQDRGKVGEQFF,TGTGCCAGCAGCCGCCAGGACAGGGGAAAGGTTGGTGAGCAGTTCTTC
.,TRBV19,TRBJ1-4,.,CASSMGVNEKLFF,TGTGCCAGTAGTATGGGGGTAAATGAAAAACTGTTTTTT
.,TRBV19,TRBJ1-4,TRBD1,CASSGTGTGGEKLFF,TGTGCCAGTAGTGGGACCGGGACAGGGGGTGAAAAACTGTTTTTT
.,TRBV14,TRBJ2-7,.,CASSQTGYEQYF,TGTGCCAGCAGCCAAACGGGCTACGAGCAGTACTTC
.,TRBV6-1,TRBJ1-1,TRBD1,CASSEAPRGRSLATEAFF,TGTGCCAGCAGTGAAGCCCCCAGGGGGCGTAGTCTGGCCACTGAAGCTTTCTTT
.,TRBV2,TRBJ1-5,.,CASTQGGSSNQPQHF,TGTGCCAGCACCCAAGGGGGAAGTAGCAATCAGCCCCAGCATTTT
once,TRBV27,TRBJ1-6,.,CAVRKGGGRFSPLHF,TGTGCCGTTAGAAAGGGGGGAGGGAGATTTTCACCCCTCCACTTT
.,TRBV7-6,TRBJ2-1,TRBD2,CASSFSSGTTIYNEQFF,TGTGCCAGCAGCTTCTCGTCCGGGACTACCATCTACAATGAGCAGTTCTTC
once,TRBV19,TRBJ1-2,.,CASSTPGTHNYGYTF,TGTGCCAGTAGCACCCCCGGGACGCACAACTATGGCTACACCTTC
.,TRBV7-6,TRBJ1-1,.,CASSKQENTEAFF,TGTGCCAGCAGCAAGCAAGAGAACACTGAAGCTTTCTTT
.,TRBV19,TRBJ1-1,TRBD1,CASQQGKGGTEAFF,TGTGCCAGTCAACAGGGGAAAGGGGGCACTGAAGCTTTCTTT